This T cell receptor (beta chain) is drawn from a study of blood T cell repertoires in COVID-19. Some clones are missing from TCRdb's copy, which holds only in-frame ones; the method was immunoSEQ multiplex PCR. Of some 200,000 clones in the sample, more than 80% were seen once. This CDR3 has 13 amino acids. The junction had 5 bases not matched to a gene; V was cut back by 6 bases and J by 4 bases. Germline CDR1 reads SNHLY; CDR2 reads FYNNEI. Sequencing used PBMCs or T cells enriched from blood (not recorded which). The receptor was derived from a middle-aged woman with acute COVID-19. The chain combines TRBV2 with TRBJ1-1; 7 bases fit TRBD1. The CDR3, as DNA: TGTGCCAGCAGGTACAGGGGTTTCACTGAAGCTTTCTTT. Amino acid sequence: CASRYRGFTEAFF.